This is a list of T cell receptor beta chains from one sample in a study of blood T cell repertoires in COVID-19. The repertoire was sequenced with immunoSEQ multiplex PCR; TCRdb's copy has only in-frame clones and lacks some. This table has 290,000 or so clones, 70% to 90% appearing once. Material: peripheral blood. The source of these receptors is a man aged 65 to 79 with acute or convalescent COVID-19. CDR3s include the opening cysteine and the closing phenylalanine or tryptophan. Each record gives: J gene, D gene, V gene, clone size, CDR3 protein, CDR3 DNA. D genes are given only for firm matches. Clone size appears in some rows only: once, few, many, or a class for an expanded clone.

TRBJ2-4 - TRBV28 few CASSLVGRGKDIQYF TGTGCCAGCAGTTTGGTTGGCAGGGGTAAGGACATTCAGTACTTC
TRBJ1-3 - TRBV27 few CASSLAVAFGNTIYF TGTGCCAGCAGTTTGGCAGTCGCTTTTGGAAACACCATATATTTT
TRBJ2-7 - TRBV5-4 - CASSLNQERSAYEQYF TGTGCCAGCAGCTTGAATCAGGAAAGGTCAGCCTACGAGCAGTACTTC
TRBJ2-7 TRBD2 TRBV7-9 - CASSYFGLAGDEQYF TGTGCCAGCAGCTACTTCGGGCTAGCGGGAGACGAGCAGTACTTC
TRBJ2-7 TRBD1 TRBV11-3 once CASSPGGGSEQYF TGTGCCAGCAGCCCAGGGGGTGGAAGCGAGCAGTACTTC
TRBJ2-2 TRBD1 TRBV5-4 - CASSWGQGARTGELFF TGTGCCAGCAGCTGGGGGCAGGGGGCGCGAACCGGGGAGCTGTTTTTT
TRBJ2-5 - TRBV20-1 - CSGHRAGTQYF TGCAGTGGGCACAGGGCAGGGACCCAGTACTTC
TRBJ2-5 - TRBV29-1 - CSVGADQETQYF TGCAGCGTTGGGGCAGATCAAGAGACCCAGTACTTC
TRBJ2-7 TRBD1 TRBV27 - CASSLGTGGGEQYF TGTGCCAGCAGTTTAGGGACAGGTGGCGGGGAGCAGTACTTC
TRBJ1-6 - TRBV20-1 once CSASPAGRRNSPLHF TGCAGTGCTAGTCCTGCGGGGCGGAGAAATTCACCCCTCCACTTT
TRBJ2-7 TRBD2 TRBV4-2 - CASSRGGDSYEQYF TGTGCCAGCAGCCGGGGGGGGGACTCCTACGAGCAGTACTTC
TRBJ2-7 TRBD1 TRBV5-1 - CASSRTGTGTGEQYF TGCGCCAGCAGCAGAACCGGGACAGGTACCGGCGAGCAGTACTTC
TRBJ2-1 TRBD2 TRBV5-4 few CASSLLSGGAYEQFF TGTGCCAGCAGCTTGCTAAGCGGGGGGGCGTATGAGCAGTTCTTC
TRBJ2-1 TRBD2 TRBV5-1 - CASSLGTSNEQFF TGCGCCAGCAGCCTAGGGACTAGCAATGAGCAGTTCTTC
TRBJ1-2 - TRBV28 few CASSWGGRGYTF TGTGCCAGTTCTTGGGGGGGGCGCGGCTACACCTTC
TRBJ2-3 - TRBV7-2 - CASNRPGTDTQYF TGTGCCAGCAACAGACCCGGCACAGATACGCAGTATTTT
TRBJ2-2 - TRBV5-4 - CASSFVGVFTGELFF TGTGCCAGCAGCTTCGTGGGAGTATTCACCGGGGAGCTGTTTTTT
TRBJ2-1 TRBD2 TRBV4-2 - CASSQELAGGWRGEQFF TGTGCCAGCAGCCAAGAATTAGCGGGAGGATGGCGTGGTGAGCAGTTCTTC
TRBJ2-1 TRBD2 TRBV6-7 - CASTRQAPGGYNEQFF TGTGCCAGCACTAGGCAGGCCCCGGGGGGATACAATGAGCAGTTCTTC
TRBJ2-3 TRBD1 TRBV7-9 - CASTKGTGVETDTQYF TGTGCCAGCACCAAGGGCACAGGGGTCGAGACAGATACGCAGTATTTT
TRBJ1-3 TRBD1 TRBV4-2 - CASSQIDRAARNTIYF TGTGCCAGCAGCCAGATTGACAGGGCCGCGAGAAACACCATATATTTT
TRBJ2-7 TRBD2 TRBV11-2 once CASSLGLAGAHEQYF TGTGCCAGCAGCTTAGGACTAGCGGGAGCCCACGAGCAGTACTTC
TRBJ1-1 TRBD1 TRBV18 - CASSPPAGQGRNTEAFF TGTGCCAGCTCACCACCGGCCGGACAGGGGCGGAACACTGAAGCTTTCTTT
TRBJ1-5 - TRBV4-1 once CASSQDRGRGGINNQPQHF TGCGCCAGCAGCCAAGATCGTGGGCGCGGGGGCATTAACAATCAGCCCCAGCATTTT
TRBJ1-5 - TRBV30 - CAWSVRGNQPQHF TGTGCCTGGAGTGTCAGGGGAAATCAGCCCCAGCATTTT
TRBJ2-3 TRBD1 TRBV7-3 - CASSFGTGSTDTQYF TGTGCCAGCAGCTTCGGGACAGGGAGCACAGATACGCAGTATTTT
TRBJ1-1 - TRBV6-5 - CASSYRAGGNTEAFF TGTGCCAGCAGTTACAGGGCCGGGGGGAACACTGAAGCTTTCTTT
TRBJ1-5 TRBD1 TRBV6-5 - CASGRGTGDNQPQHF TGTGCCAGCGGTAGAGGGACAGGGGACAATCAGCCCCAGCATTTT
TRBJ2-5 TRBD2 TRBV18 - CASSPRGGTAEETQYF TGTGCCAGCTCACCACGCGGGGGGACCGCTGAAGAGACCCAGTACTTC
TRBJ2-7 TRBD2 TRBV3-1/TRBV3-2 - CASSSLAGEQYF TGTGCCAGCAGCTCCCTAGCGGGCGAGCAGTACTTC
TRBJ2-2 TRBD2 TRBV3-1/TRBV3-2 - CASSQWAGGARTGELFF TGTGCCAGCAGCCAATGGGCGGGGGGCGCAAGGACCGGGGAGCTGTTTTTT
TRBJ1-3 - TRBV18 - CASSPLARSSGNTIYF TGTGCCAGCTCACCTTTGGCGAGGAGCTCTGGAAACACCATATATTTT
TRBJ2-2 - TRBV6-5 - CASKSGGANTGELFF TGTGCCAGCAAAAGTGGCGGGGCGAACACCGGGGAGCTGTTTTTT
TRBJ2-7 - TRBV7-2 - CASSTSGANYEQYF TGTGCCAGCAGCACCAGTGGGGCCAACTACGAGCAGTACTTC
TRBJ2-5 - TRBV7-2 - CASSLAAVYSETQYF TGTGCCAGCAGCTTAGCGGCGGTCTACTCAGAGACCCAGTACTTC
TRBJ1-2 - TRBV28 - CASSLMGAHGYTF TGTGCCAGCAGTTTGATGGGGGCTCATGGCTACACCTTC
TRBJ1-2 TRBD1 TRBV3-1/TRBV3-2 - CASSQGRGQGSYGYTF TGTGCCAGCAGCCAAGGTAGGGGACAGGGTTCGTATGGCTACACCTTC
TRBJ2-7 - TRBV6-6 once CASSSGGYEQYF TGTGCCAGCAGTTCAGGTGGCTACGAGCAGTACTTC
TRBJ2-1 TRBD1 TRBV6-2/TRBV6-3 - CASSPGQGREQFF TGTGCCAGCAGTCCGGGACAGGGTCGTGAGCAGTTCTTC
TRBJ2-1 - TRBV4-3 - CASSQGGLGGRLNEQFF TGCGCCAGCAGCCAAGGGGGTTTAGGGGGACGGCTTAATGAGCAGTTCTTC